The present entry profiles one T cell receptor beta chain with its context. This CDR3 spans 15 amino acids. V trimming: 4 bases; J trimming: 2 bases; junction bases outside the gene matches: 8. The V gene's germline CDR1 is SGHNT and CDR2 YYREEE (reference sequence). This record belongs to a study of control samples from healthy donors and cancer patients. The assay was immunoSEQ multiplex PCR, and TCRdb's table has in-frame clones only and misses some. The table records about 51,000 clones, roughly 80% of them present only once. This rearrangement joins TRBV5-4 to TRBJ1-2; 7 nucleotides line up with TRBD1. The sequencing sample was made of blood. The TCR originated in a man between 65 and 85 years old in good health. CDR3 nucleotide sequence: TGTGCCAGCAGCCCCGAGGGACAGCTCAACTATGGCTACACCTTC. Amino acids: CASSPEGQLNYGYTF.